Included here is one T cell receptor (beta chain) sequence, with context. This receptor's antigen is unknown. No much larger clone exists at a distance of one base, and base qualities are not known. For CDR1 and CDR2, the germline V gene lists MGHRA and YSYEKL. Taken from cysteine to phenylalanine, the CDR3 has 15 residues. The DNA shown is the 45-base CDR3, in frame from base 1. Trimming accounts for 4 bases at V and 4 bases at J, while the number of junction bases matched to no gene is 7. Amplification of TCRbeta CDR3 regions relied on the immunoSEQ bias-controlled multiplex PCR, followed by high-throughput sequencing. On the authors' methods: The immunoSEQ vendor pipeline collapsed and filtered the CDR3 sequences so that the abundance and frequency of each unique TCRbeta CDR3 could be quantified. CD-HIT clustered dominant CDR3 amino acid sequences with SARS-CoV-2-specific ImmuneCODE TCRbeta sequences at a 90% global sequence identity threshold. A clone was classed as hyperexpanded at a frequency of 0.1 to 1 and as large at a frequency of 0.01 to 0.1. CDR3 amino acid sequences and V and J gene assignments of dominant clones were confirmed with MiXCR. The R stringdist package was used to calculate Levenshtein distances between the patient clonotypes and the ImmuneCODE hits. TCRdb carries this immuneACCESS record with in-frame sequences only. Its versions omit some clonotypes, under half of them owing to an unresolved V gene in the studies checked, with the rest unexplained. V, J and clone size are taken as reported in that table, and D and trimming were inferred from the DNA itself. The sample records 15,000 or so clones, 74% of which are singletons. The top ten constitute under 75% of the sample.

The QIAamp DNA FFPE kit was used to extract genomic DNA from formalin-fixed paraffin-embedded autopsy tissue. This record comes from a study of T cell repertoires in MIS-A myocarditis (dated by TCRdb to between 2021 and 2024). The V gene is TRBV4-1 and the J gene is TRBJ2-1; the central 7 bases match TRBD2. The source material was left ventricle heart tissue obtained at autopsy. This specimen's cell subset or site label, per the study, means: cardiac tissue sample (left or right ventricle, interventricular septum, or pericardium). This clonotype was obtained from a man aged 18 to 29 with fulminant myocarditis from multisystem inflammatory syndrome in adults (MIS-A) after COVID-19. The CDR3 protein is CASSLRLAQYNEQFF. The DNA is TGCGCCAGCAGCCTACGACTAGCCCAATACAATGAGCAGTTCTTC.